Described below is a single T cell receptor (beta chain) sequence and its context. Its antigen is still unknown. This sample stems from a study of cytomegalovirus exposure and HLA in healthy donors. On the study more broadly: Within the Caucasian-associated ancestry cluster were around 80% of the approximately 370 genotyped donors. Study outcomes and limitations: Among TCR beta chains, those listed as cytomegalovirus-associated numbered fewer than 200.

The PCR ran on 60 Vbeta and 13 Jbeta primers. The table came from immunoSEQ multiplex PCR; TCRdb's copy has only in-frame clones and leaves some out. The table shows 150,000 or so clones, with approximately 82% occurring only once. Between the trimmed V and J ends, which lost 6 bases and 5 bases, there was a span of 9 bases. The CDR3 extends over 12 amino acids. Germline assignment: CDR1 LNHDA and CDR2 SQIVND (reference sequence). The sample was PBMCs. V gene TRBV19 combines with J gene TRBJ2-3; no firm D call. The receptor was isolated from a man aged 18 to 29 in good health and CMV-seropositive. This chain's CDR3 is CASSPIGDTQYF. The CDR3 nucleotides are TGTGCCAGTAGCCCCATCGGAGATACGCAGTATTTT.